The 32 T cell receptor beta chains below were found in one sample sequenced in a study of blood T cell repertoires in COVID-19. The repertoire was sequenced with immunoSEQ multiplex PCR; TCRdb's copy has only in-frame clones and lacks some. The sample contains around 150,000 clones, roughly nine tenths of which appear only once. The sequenced material came from peripheral blood. Receptors were obtained from a man aged 55 to 69 with acute or convalescent COVID-19.

V usage is TRBV6-6 and J usage is TRBJ2-7, with TRBD1 identical over 10 bases. Germline trimming cut 8 bases from V and 2 bases from J; bases unmatched to any gene: 0. Germline-derived CDR1 and CDR2 are MNHNY and SVGAGI (reference sequence). The CDR3 totals 12 residues. CDR3 in amino acids: CASGTGAYEQYF. DNA of the CDR3: TGTGCCAGCGGGACAGGGGCCTACGAGCAGTACTTC.

The CDR3 DNA sequence: TGCGCCAGCAGCCACGGGGGGAACAATGAGCAGTTCTTC. Its protein product is CASSHGGNNEQFF. The chain employs TRBV5-1 and TRBJ2-1; 7 bases agree with TRBD2. V trimming: 4 bases; J trimming: 5 bases; junction bases outside the gene matches: 3. The CDR3 contains 13 residues. CDR1 is SGHRS, CDR2 YFSETQ, per germline.

The chain uses TRBV9 and TRBJ1-2; TRBD1 aligns across 9 bases. The CDR3 has 13 residues. The V gene end was trimmed by 2 bases and the J gene end by 8 bases; junction bases not matched to a gene: 4. Germline loops: CDR1 SGDLS, CDR2 YYNGEE. The CDR3 spells CASSVGTGNGYTF. CDR3 in DNA: TGTGCCAGCAGCGTGGGGACAGGGAACGGCTACACCTTC.

V and J are TRBV2 and TRBJ2-2, with 11 bases lining up with TRBD2. The CDR3 is 16 residues long. Germline loops: CDR1 SNHLY, CDR2 FYNNEI. J gave up 0 bases and V 10 bases, and 7 bases lay outside the gene matches. The CDR3 here is CAIVPTSGANTGELFF. The CDR3 bases are TGTGCCATAGTTCCGACTAGCGGGGCGAACACCGGGGAGCTGTTTTTT. The variable domain in full, with the rest retrieved from reference TRBV2 and TRBJ2-2, is EPEVTQTPSHQVTQMGQEVILRCVPISNHLYFYWYRQILGQKVEFLVSFYNNEISEKSEIFDDQFSVERPDGSNFTLKIRSTKLEDSAMYFCAIVPTSGANTGELFFGEGSRLTVL.

This clone was seen a single time. V gene TRBV5-1 combines with J gene TRBJ2-2; TRBD1 aligns across 9 bases. Germline V gene sequence: CDR1 SGHRS, CDR2 YFSETQ. The V segment lost 5 bases and the J segment 5 bases; nucleotides outside the gene matches: 4. The CDR3 loop spans 14 amino acids. The CDR3 is CASRGQGETGELFF. CDR3 bases: TGCGCCAGCAGGGGACAGGGAGAGACCGGGGAGCTGTTTTTT.

The rearrangement uses TRBV7-2 and TRBJ1-5, with unresolved D. Trimming shortened V by 2 bases and J by 5 bases, and 7 bases separated the two germline ends. The CDR3 length is 13 residues. Germline V gene lookup returns CDR1 SGHTA and CDR2 FQGNSA. CDR3 residues: CASSLKFDQPQHF. The CDR3 DNA follows: TGTGCCAGCAGCTTAAAATTCGATCAGCCCCAGCATTTT.

This clone was recorded a few times. The chain combines TRBV27 with TRBJ1-1; D remains ambiguous. CDR1 MNHEY and CDR2 SMNVEV come from the germline V gene (reference sequence). CDR3 length equals 12 residues. Trimming took 4 bases from V and 1 from J, leaving 4 bases between them. The CDR3 spells CASSSGNTEAFF. CDR3 DNA: TGTGCCAGCAGTTCAGGGAACACTGAAGCTTTCTTT.

The chain couples TRBV11-2 to TRBJ1-2; 10 bases fit TRBD1. The CDR3 length is 16 residues. Trimming at V came to 5 bases and at J to 5 bases, leaving 11 bases not matched to a gene. Looked up from germline, CDR1 is SGHAT and CDR2 is FQNNGV. As DNA, the CDR3 is TGTGCCAGCAGCCGGGGATCTCCGGGACAGGGGTATGGCTACACCTTC. It encodes CASSRGSPGQGYGYTF.

The chain couples TRBV7-2 to TRBJ2-2, with TRBD2 matching 11 bases. Germline trimming cut 7 bases from V and 2 bases from J; bases unmatched to any gene: 6. The CDR3 is 16 amino acids. Germline CDR1 SGHTA, CDR2 FQGNSA. The CDR3 is CASTPRLAGNTGELFF. CDR3 coding DNA: TGTGCCAGCACCCCGAGACTAGCGGGAAACACCGGGGAGCTGTTTTTT.

V is TRBV13 and J is TRBJ2-6, with 9 bases lining up with TRBD1. The CDR3 spans 18 residues. The V segment lost 5 bases and the J segment 0 bases; nucleotides outside the gene matches: 8. Germline V gene sequence: CDR1 PRHDT, CDR2 FYEKMQ (reference sequence). CDR3 coding DNA: TGTGCCAGCAGCAACCAGGGACAGGGTTTCTCTGGGGCCAACGTCCTGACTTTC. Translated, it gives CASSNQGQGFSGANVLTF.

This clone came up once. The J gene is TRBJ2-1, the V gene TRBV6-6; 13 nucleotides match TRBD2. Germline CDR1 is MNHNY and CDR2 is SVGAGI (reference sequence). This CDR3 spans 17 amino acids. J gave up 1 base and V 5 bases, and 5 bases lay outside the gene matches. The CDR3 loop is CASSQTSGGWSYNEQFF. The CDR3 nucleotides read TGTGCCAGCAGTCAGACTAGCGGGGGGTGGTCCTACAATGAGCAGTTCTTC.

The chain links TRBV5-1 to TRBJ1-2; tentative D call: TRBD1 (6 bases). V lost 4 bases and J lost 8, with 30 bases in between. The CDR3 covers 18 residues. Germline values: CDR1 SGHRS, CDR2 YFSETQ. CDR3 protein: CASSPPGPLQGIYEGYTF. Written as DNA, the CDR3 is TGCGCCAGCAGCCCGCCCGGCCCTTTACAGGGTATTTATGAGGGCTACACCTTC. Variable domain in full (rest from reference TRBV5-1 and TRBJ1-2): KAGVTQTPRYLIKTRGQQVTLSCSPISGHRSVSWYQQTPGQGLQFLFEYFSETQRNKGNFPGRFSGRQFSNSRSEMNVSTLELGDSALYLCASSPPGPLQGIYEGYTFGSGTRLTVV.

V is TRBV5-3 and J is TRBJ1-5; D call uncertain. TRBV5-3 is an ORF, with its function uncertain. The CDR3 is 16 amino acids. V lost 0 bases and J 7 bases, leaving 17 bases between the germline ends. CDR3 protein: CARSLAKYHFRQPQHF. Here the CDR3 DNA reads TGTGCCAGAAGCTTGGCTAAGTATCACTTCCGCCAGCCCCAGCATTTT.

The V and J genes are TRBV15 and TRBJ1-4, with D possibly TRBD1 on 5 matching bases. The V gene's germline CDR1 is LNHNV and CDR2 YYDKDF (reference sequence). Between the trimmed V and J ends, which lost 3 bases and 0 bases, there was a span of 17 bases. The CDR3 has 18 residues. CDR3 DNA: TGTGCCACCAGCAGGCCCCAGGGTAGGACGGCAACTAATGAAAAACTGTTTTTT. The encoded protein is CATSRPQGRTATNEKLFF.

This rearrangement joins TRBV7-2 to TRBJ2-1; the match to TRBD2 covers 9 bases. V dropped 5 bases and J dropped 10; count of bases not matched to a gene: 12. Germline CDR1 reads SGHTA; CDR2 reads FQGNSA. CDR3 length equals 15 residues. CDR3 coding DNA: TGTGCCAGCAGCACCCAAGGACTAGCGCAATACGAGCAGTTCTTC. Protein product: CASSTQGLAQYEQFF.

This chain uses TRBV3-1 (or the pseudogene TRBV3-2) with TRBJ1-5; TRBD1 might be the D (5 bases). CDR1 and CDR2 (germline): LGHDT, YNNKEL (reference sequence). This CDR3 is built from 15 residues. V dropped 0 bases and J dropped 4 bases, with 10 bases sitting between them. As DNA, the CDR3 is TGTGCCAGCAGCCAAGATCAGGGTTGGAATCAGCCCCAGCATTTT. The encoded protein is CASSQDQGWNQPQHF.

About this clone itself: This specimen includes other DNA sequences encoding the same CDR3. The chain is built from TRBV18 and TRBJ1-5; TRBD1 matches at 9 bases. After removal of 3 bases from V and 5 bases from J, the junction contained 2 bases not matched to a gene. CDR3 length equals 14 residues. The germline gives CDR1 KGHSH, CDR2 LQKENI. CDR3 nucleotide sequence: TGTGCCAGCTCACCGCGACAGGGGGATCAGCCCCAGCATTTT. As protein: CASSPRQGDQPQHF.

CDR3 amino acids: CASSATRGMGTQYF. CDR3 bases: TGTGCCAGCAGCGCCACAAGGGGGATGGGGACCCAGTACTTC. V gene TRBV9 combines with J gene TRBJ2-5, with TRBD1 as a possible D gene (6 bases). The germline V gene has CDR1 SGDLS and CDR2 YYNGEE. The CDR3 is 14 amino acids. V dropped 3 bases and J dropped 7 bases, with 16 bases sitting between them.

The chain carries TRBV5-1 and TRBJ1-2; TRBD1 agrees at 7 bases. V gave up 1 base and J gave up 7 bases; unmatched junction bases: 10. Germline assignment: CDR1 SGHRS and CDR2 YFSETQ. The CDR3 spans 15 residues. The CDR3: CASSLTDRVGSGYTF. In DNA, the CDR3 is TGCGCCAGCAGCTTGACCGACAGGGTAGGGTCTGGCTACACCTTC.

The chain is built from TRBV28 and TRBJ1-2; 7 nucleotides agree with TRBD1. This CDR3 comprises 11 residues. The trim removed 7 bases at V and 8 bases at J, leaving 4 bases unmatched. CDR1 is MDHEN and CDR2 is SYDVKM in the germline V gene. The CDR3 loop reads CASTDRYGYTF. CDR3 nucleotide sequence: TGTGCCAGCACGGACAGGTACGGCTACACCTTC.

This clone appeared once. The V gene is TRBV6-5, the J gene TRBJ1-1, with D unresolved. Trimming stripped 2 bases from V and 1 base from J, with 8 bases between. CDR3 length: 14 residues. Per the germline V gene, CDR1 is MNHEY and CDR2 is SVGAGI. The chain's CDR3 is CASSYGVENTEAFF. CDR3 DNA sequence: TGTGCCAGCAGTTACGGAGTCGAGAACACTGAAGCTTTCTTT.

Only a few counts were recorded for this clone. The chain has TRBV29-1 and TRBJ1-2; perhaps TRBD1 as D (5 bases). Germline values: CDR1 SQVTM, CDR2 ANQGSEA. The CDR3 is 12 residues long. With 5 bases removed from V and 6 bases from J, the gap between germline ends came to 13 bases. DNA for the CDR3: TGCAGCGTTACAAGTCAGGGTGATGGCTACACCTTC. Protein sequence: CSVTSQGDGYTF.

V usage is TRBV5-1 and J usage is TRBJ2-5; TRBD2 matches at 12 bases. The CDR3 spans 16 residues. CDR1 and CDR2 (germline): SGHRS, YFSETQ. The V segment lost 0 bases and the J segment 5 bases; nucleotides outside the gene matches: 5. The CDR3 loop is CASSLVGLAGLETQYF. For the CDR3, the DNA is TGCGCCAGCAGCTTGGTGGGACTAGCGGGTTTGGAGACCCAGTACTTC.

The rearrangement links TRBV7-9 to TRBJ1-5; the D is unclear. This CDR3 spans 16 amino acids. V was pared by 1 base and J by 0 bases, with 10 bases between. Germline V gene sequence: CDR1 SEHNR, CDR2 FQNEAQ (reference sequence). Here the CDR3 reads CASSLGGINSNQPQHF. For the CDR3, the DNA is TGTGCCAGCAGCTTAGGAGGGATAAATAGCAATCAGCCCCAGCATTTT.

The chain has TRBV18 and TRBJ2-2, with D unresolved. Deletions cut 4 bases from V and 5 bases from J, with 5 bases between. Germline values: CDR1 KGHSH, CDR2 LQKENI. This CDR3 contains 12 residues. The CDR3 coding sequence is TGTGCCAGCTCACTCCCGACCGGGGAGCTGTTTTTT. As protein: CASSLPTGELFF.

This chain connects TRBV21-1 to TRBJ2-7; the tabulated D call, TRBD1, remains unverified against the DNA. TRBV21-1 represents a pseudogene. CDR3 length equals 13 residues. The CDR3 region has the DNA TGTGCCAGCATCGGACAGGATTCCTACGAGCAGTACTTC. This gives the protein CASIGQDSYEQYF.

This sequence joins TRBV19 and TRBJ1-5, with 11 positions matching TRBD1. CDR1 is LNHDA, CDR2 SQIVND, per germline (reference sequence). J lost 7 bases, V lost 3 bases, and 8 bases had no gene match. The CDR3 contains 16 residues. This CDR3 is CASSIRRTGGIQPQHF. CDR3 nucleotide sequence: TGTGCCAGTAGTATTCGGAGGACAGGGGGCATACAGCCCCAGCATTTT.

The J gene is TRBJ1-4, the V gene TRBV9; 8 nucleotides align to TRBD1. J was trimmed by 7 bases and V by 0 bases; bases with no gene match: 8. Per the germline V gene, CDR1 is SGDLS and CDR2 is YYNGEE. The CDR3 consists of 16 residues. CDR3: CASSVAGGQVTEKLFF. The CDR3 DNA reads as TGTGCCAGCAGCGTAGCTGGGGGACAGGTGACTGAAAAACTGTTTTTT.

The CDR3 reads CATSTFGDEQFF. CDR3 nucleotide sequence: TGTGCCACCAGTACGTTCGGGGATGAGCAGTTCTTC. The chain uses TRBV24-1 and TRBJ2-1, with D possibly TRBD2 on 5 matching bases. Per the germline V gene, CDR1 is KGHDR and CDR2 is SFDVKD. The CDR3 sequence is 12 residues long. Trimming removed 6 bases at V and 8 bases at J, with 10 bases between.

The V and J genes are TRBV9 and TRBJ1-3, with no clear D. Germline values: CDR1 SGDLS, CDR2 YYNGEE. The length of the CDR3 is 15 residues. Trimming left V 0 bases short and J 3 bases short, with 10 bases between. CDR3 nucleotides: TGTGCCAGCAGCGTAGGTGGAGGAAGTGGAAACACCATATATTTT. Translated: CASSVGGGSGNTIYF.

This clone was seen a single time. J is TRBJ1-2 and V is TRBV29-1; TRBD1 might be the D (5 bases). The V end was cut by 5 bases, the J end by 1 base, with 23 bases between. Looked up from germline, CDR1 is SQVTM and CDR2 is ANQGSEA. CDR3 length: 17 residues. The DNA for the CDR3 is TGCAGCGTTCAGACGGGCCCAGGGAAGATCCATAACTATGGCTACACCTTC. This codes for CSVQTGPGKIHNYGYTF.

The V and J genes are TRBV11-2 and TRBJ2-2; D not certain. The ends were cut back, 3 bases at V and 5 bases at J, with 4 bases in the middle. The germline gives CDR1 SGHAT, CDR2 FQNNGV. This CDR3 comprises 12 residues. The CDR3 bases are TGTGCCAGCAGCTTCTTAACCGGGGAGCTGTTTTTT. This codes for CASSFLTGELFF.